Listed below are T cell receptor beta chains from one sample, sequenced in a study of shared clonotypes between healthy human individuals. Some clones are missing from TCRdb's copy, which holds only in-frame ones; the method was immunoSEQ multiplex PCR. The top ten hold over 10% of the sample, which has about 470,000 clones, around 75% seen once. The sample taken for sequencing was PBMCs. These receptor sequences come from a woman aged 40 to 49 in good health. Some clones in this sample may be carry-over from other donors' samples. Each CDR3 is given with its conserved first and last residue. D genes are given only for firm matches. Clone size appears in some rows only: once, few, many, or a class for an expanded clone.

D gene,J gene,V gene,CDR3 length,clone size,CDR3 DNA,CDR3 protein
NA,TRBJ1-1,TRBV29-1,10,NA,TGCAGCTTCATGGGAAGTGAAGCTTTCTTT,CSFMGSEAFF
TRBD1,TRBJ2-1,TRBV7-2,15,NA,TGTGCCAGCAGCTCCTCGACAGGGATTTACAATGAGCAGTTCTTC,CASSSSTGIYNEQFF
NA,TRBJ2-6,TRBV7-9,15,NA,TGTGCCAGCAGCTTGTGGGTGTCTGGGGCCAACGTCCTGACTTTC,CASSLWVSGANVLTF
TRBD1,TRBJ2-3,TRBV7-8,15,once,TGTGCCAGCTGCCTCCGGGACAGGGGCACAGATACGCAGTATTTT,CASCLRDRGTDTQYF
TRBD1,TRBJ1-2,TRBV2,14,few,TGTGCCAGCAGTGTGCAGGGGGGGTCGAACGGCTACACCTTC,CASSVQGGSNGYTF
NA,TRBJ2-7,TRBV7-9,15,NA,TGTGCCAGCAGCTTAGAGGGGGACTTGGCCTACGAGCAGTACTTC,CASSLEGDLAYEQYF
NA,TRBJ1-5,TRBV27,13,NA,TGTGCCACCCGGAGAGGGTTCGGTCAGCCCCAGCATTTT,CATRRGFGQPQHF
NA,TRBJ1-4,TRBV9,16,few,TGTGCCAGCAGCCCTGGTTGGGGTGCAACTAATGAAAAACTGTTTTTT,CASSPGWGATNEKLFF
NA,TRBJ2-7,TRBV4-1,13,NA,TGCGCCAGCAGCCCGGAGATAACCTACGAGCAGTACTTC,CASSPEITYEQYF
NA,TRBJ2-1,TRBV7-9,16,NA,TGTGCCAGCAGCTTCGATGGAGGGGCGTCCTACAATGAGCAGTTCTTC,CASSFDGGASYNEQFF
TRBD1,TRBJ2-7,TRBV19,15,NA,TGTGCCAGTAGTAAGGGACAGGAGACTCCCTACGAGCAGTACTTC,CASSKGQETPYEQYF
TRBD1,TRBJ1-1,TRBV18,17,NA,TGTGCCAGCTCACCAGCCCCTCCACAGGGGGGGAACACTGAAGCTCTCTTT,CASSPAPPQGGNTEALF
TRBD1,TRBJ2-1,TRBV5-1,15,NA,TGCGCCAGCAGCTTCGAAGGGGGCTCTCACAATGAGCAGTTCTTC,CASSFEGGSHNEQFF
TRBD1,TRBJ1-5,TRBV7-2,16,NA,TGTGCCAGCAGCTTAGGAGGGGGCGGATGGAATCAGCCCCAGCATTTT,CASSLGGGGWNQPQHF
NA,TRBJ2-2,TRBV11-3,15,NA,TGTGCCAGCAGCTTTAGAGGGGAAAGCACCGGGGAGCTGTTTTTT,CASSFRGESTGELFF
TRBD1,TRBJ1-3,TRBV18,14,NA,TGTGCCAGCTCACGGGGGACAGTCGGAAACACCATATATTTT,CASSRGTVGNTIYF
TRBD1,TRBJ2-7,TRBV9,14,NA,TGTGCCAGCAGCTACGGGACAGGGGGCTACGAGCAGTACTTC,CASSYGTGGYEQYF
NA,TRBJ2-7,TRBV27,15,NA,TGTGCCAGCAGTTTAACCCAGCTGAGCTCCTACGAGCAGTACTTC,CASSLTQLSSYEQYF
TRBD2,TRBJ2-7,TRBV15,15,NA,TGTGCCACCAGCAGAGGGCTAGCGGCCTCCTACGAGCAGTACTTC,CATSRGLAASYEQYF
NA,TRBJ2-7,TRBV27,13,NA,TGTGCCAGCAGTTTAAACCAGGGCTACGAGCAGTACTTC,CASSLNQGYEQYF
TRBD1,TRBJ1-5,TRBV5-1,15,once,TGCGCCAGCAGCGAGGGGACAGGGGTGCATCAGCCCCAGCATTTT,CASSEGTGVHQPQHF
TRBD2,TRBJ2-1,TRBV10-2,16,many,TGCGCCAGCAGTGAGCCAGGACTAGCGGGGAACAATGAGCAGTTCTTC,CASSEPGLAGNNEQFF
TRBD1,TRBJ2-2,TRBV18,16,few,TGTGCCAGCTCACCACGGACAGGGGGCCGCACCGGGGAGCTGTTTTTT,CASSPRTGGRTGELFF
TRBD2,TRBJ2-7,TRBV6-1,15,NA,TGTGCCAGCAGGGAGGGACTAGCGGGAGCCTACGAGCAGTACTTC,CASREGLAGAYEQYF
NA,TRBJ2-1,TRBV19,15,NA,TGTGCCAGTAGTATCGGCCCAGGAAACTACAATGAGCAGTTCTTC,CASSIGPGNYNEQFF
NA,TRBJ2-3,TRBV7-9,15,NA,TGTGCCAGCAGCTCCCTGCGAAGCGGCACAGATACGCAGTATTTT,CASSSLRSGTDTQYF
TRBD2,TRBJ2-7,TRBV7-6,16,NA,TGTGCCAGCAGCAGATCCGGGACTAGCGGGACCTACGAGCAGTACTTC,CASSRSGTSGTYEQYF
NA,TRBJ1-5,TRBV27,13,NA,TGTGCCAGCAGTTTAACATTCCGCCAGCCCCAGCATTTT,CASSLTFRQPQHF
TRBD2,TRBJ2-3,TRBV2,14,NA,TGTGCCTGCACCAAATGGGGGGGTCCAGATACGCAGTATTTT,CACTKWGGPDTQYF
NA,TRBJ2-3,TRBV7-3,15,NA,TGTGCCAGCAGCTTACTGGCAGTTAGCACAGATACGCAGTATTTT,CASSLLAVSTDTQYF
NA,TRBJ2-2,TRBV6-5,14,NA,TGTGCCAGCAGTTACTCGGAAGGGACCGGGGAGCTGTTTTTT,CASSYSEGTGELFF
TRBD1,TRBJ2-1,TRBV7-2,15,NA,TGTGCCAGCAGCTGGGCGGACAGGGAGGTGAATGAGCAGTTCTTC,CASSWADREVNEQFF
TRBD2,TRBJ2-7,TRBV4-2,15,few,TGTGCCAGCAGCCACGGGACTAGCGGGAGCTACGAGCAGTACTTC,CASSHGTSGSYEQYF
NA,TRBJ1-1,TRBV28,14,once,TGTGCCAGCAGGTCCGGGGGGCGGAACACTGAAGCTTTCTTT,CASRSGGRNTEAFF
NA,TRBJ1-1,TRBV21-1,15,once,TGTGCCAGCAGCAGATTCGGGGGGCGGAACACTGAAGCTTTCTTT,CASSRFGGRNTEAFF
NA,TRBJ2-1,TRBV11-1,16,NA,TGTGCCAGCAGCAGATCACAGGGTGTGGGCTACAATGAGCAGTTCTTC,CASSRSQGVGYNEQFF
NA,TRBJ2-5,TRBV2,12,NA,TGTGCCAGCAGTGACAGCCAAGAGACCCAGTACTTC,CASSDSQETQYF
NA,TRBJ2-7,TRBV10-1,16,few,TGCGCCAGCAGTGAAATAAAGTGGGACACCCCCTACGAGCAGTACTTC,CASSEIKWDTPYEQYF